This T cell receptor beta chain appears in the sequencing data of a study of blood T cell repertoires in COVID-19. Background on the study: From T cells, B-cell-depleted T cells, or PBMCs came the material, which was cDNA or gDNA.

V lost 2 bases and J lost 6, with 5 bases in between. In germline, CDR1 is LNHDA, CDR2 SQIVND (reference sequence). The CDR3 covers 12 residues. Original handling: Researchers report that nucleated cell counts were estimated from reference gene primer amplification. Here immunoSEQ multiplex PCR was the method, and the copy in TCRdb shows in-frame clones only, minus some. Clone size and V and J calls were adopted from that table, with D and trimming inferred from the DNA. Of some 300,000 clones listed, 88% are singletons. The sequencing sample was made of PBMCs or T cells enriched from blood (not recorded which). The gene calls are TRBV19 and TRBJ2-1; D not certain. The source is a woman in her fifties or sixties in a cohort exposed to, infected with or recovered from COVID-19 (not recorded which). DNA for the CDR3: TGTGCCAGTAGTATAATCCGCAATGAGCAGTTCTTC. This gives the protein CASSIIRNEQFF.